The 20 T cell receptor beta chains below come from one sample, sequenced in a study of blood T cell repertoires in COVID-19. Measured with immunoSEQ multiplex PCR; TCRdb has only the in-frame clones, and not every one. The table has around 130,000 clones, 65% to 85% seen once. Source material: peripheral blood. Receptors originate from a woman aged 65 to 85 with acute or convalescent COVID-19.

Regarding this clone: The same CDR3 arises from other DNA sequences in this sample as well. This chain connects TRBV6-5 to TRBJ1-2; 9 bases line up with TRBD1. J was trimmed by 5 bases and V by 6 bases; bases with no gene match: 4. Germline values: CDR1 MNHEY, CDR2 SVGAGI. The CDR3 sequence is 13 residues long. The chain's CDR3 is CASSLDRGYGYTF. CDR3 nucleotide sequence: TGTGCCAGCAGCCTCGACAGGGGGTATGGCTACACCTTC.

This chain connects TRBV18 to TRBJ1-3, with 7 nucleotides matching TRBD1. The CDR3 is 15 amino acids. After removal of 3 bases from V and 0 bases from J, the junction contained 2 bases not matched to a gene. CDR1 and CDR2 (germline): KGHSH, LQKENI. CDR3 DNA sequence: TGTGCCAGCTCACCTAGGGACAGCTCTGGAAACACCATATATTTT. As protein: CASSPRDSSGNTIYF.

The chain recombines TRBV7-6 with TRBJ2-3, with 8 positions matching TRBD1. CDR1 and CDR2 (germline): SGHVS, FNYEAQ. The CDR3 runs 15 residues. V was pared by 5 bases and J by 1 base, with 5 bases of the junction left unmatched. The CDR3 loop is CASSRTGHGTDTQYF. The CDR3 nucleotides are TGTGCCAGCAGCCGGACAGGGCATGGCACAGATACGCAGTATTTT.

This clone was seen a handful of times. The chain recombines TRBV27 with TRBJ1-5; a weak D match, TRBD1 (5 bases). This CDR3 spans 14 amino acids. The germline gives CDR1 MNHEY, CDR2 SMNVEV (reference sequence). With 3 bases removed from V and 4 bases from J, the gap between germline ends came to 10 bases. The CDR3 DNA follows: TGTGCCAGCAGTTTGGGCAGGGCTAATCAGCCCCAGCATTTT. Its translation is CASSLGRANQPQHF.

This clone was seen more than once but under ten times. The gene calls are TRBV6-2 or TRBV6-3 and TRBJ2-1; 9 bases line up with TRBD2. The V gene's germline CDR1 is MNHEY and CDR2 SVGEGT. This CDR3 is 16 amino acids long. Trimming removed 5 bases from V and 8 bases from J; junction bases left unmatched: 13. Here the CDR3 DNA reads TGTGCCAGCAGTCCCGGGACTAGCCCCCCTAGGGATGAGCAGTTCTTC. It codes for CASSPGTSPPRDEQFF.

The V and J genes are TRBV7-8 and TRBJ1-2; possibly TRBD1 for D (6 bases). V shed 3 bases and J shed 3 bases, with 11 bases lying between them. CDR3 length: 14 residues. The germline V gene encodes CDR1 SGHVS and CDR2 FQNEAQ. The CDR3, as DNA: TGTGCCAGCAGCTTCCAGGGGCTTGACTATGGCTACACCTTC. It encodes CASSFQGLDYGYTF.

This clone was seen once. V and J are TRBV4-1 and TRBJ2-1, with 10 positions matching TRBD1. From germline, CDR1 is MGHRA and CDR2 YSYEKL. With 6 bases clipped from V and 4 bases from J, the junction kept 6 bases outside the gene matches. CDR3 length equals 15 residues. This CDR3 reads CASRTGTGAYNEQFF. The CDR3 nucleotides read TGCGCCAGCAGAACCGGGACAGGGGCGTACAATGAGCAGTTCTTC.

The chain combines TRBV6-1 with TRBJ1-3; unclear D gene. This CDR3 comprises 16 residues. V was pared by 2 bases and J by 0 bases, with 11 bases between. Per germline, CDR1 MNHNS and CDR2 SASEGT. The CDR3 is CASSERLKSSGNTIYF. CDR3 in DNA: TGTGCCAGCAGTGAAAGACTTAAGAGCTCTGGAAACACCATATATTTT.

This CDR3 is CASSGEIYRGTEAFF. The CDR3 bases are TGCGCCAGCAGCGGAGAGATTTATAGGGGCACTGAAGCTTTCTTT. This chain connects TRBV5-1 to TRBJ1-1; D may be TRBD1 (5 bases). The CDR3 has 15 residues. Trimming took 4 bases from V and 4 from J, leaving 17 bases between them. Germline-derived CDR1 and CDR2 are SGHRS and YFSETQ.

The chain carries TRBV7-9 and TRBJ1-2; 8 nucleotides align to TRBD1. The CDR3 runs 14 residues. Germline values: CDR1 SEHNR, CDR2 FQNEAQ (reference sequence). Trimming cost V 1 base and J 8 bases; bases outside gene matches: 6. The CDR3 loop reads CASSLGQGAQGYTF. In DNA form, the CDR3 reads TGTGCCAGCAGCTTAGGTCAGGGGGCGCAGGGCTACACCTTC.

V is TRBV5-8 and J is TRBJ2-5, with no clear D. Germline CDR1 SGHTS, CDR2 YDEGEE. With 3 bases removed from V and 0 bases from J, the gap between germline ends came to 12 bases. The CDR3 has 15 amino acids. The DNA for the CDR3 is TGTGCCAGCAGCTCGACCCGCCGGGACCAAGAGACCCAGTACTTC. This gives the protein CASSSTRRDQETQYF.

As regards this clone: The CDR3 does not end in the conserved phenylalanine or tryptophan, so this is likely a read error. The chain couples TRBV5-1 to TRBJ1-3; D perhaps matches TRBD1 (5 bases). CDR1 is SGHRS, CDR2 YFSETQ, per germline. The CDR3 has 15 amino acids. V shed 0 bases and J shed 1 base, with 8 bases lying between them. In DNA, the CDR3 is TGCGCCAGCAGCTTGGGGGGCGCGTCTGGAAACACCATATATCTT. It specifies CASSLGGASGNTIYL.

V gene TRBV5-1 combines with J gene TRBJ2-2, with D perhaps TRBD2 (6 bases). V lost 3 bases, J lost 4 bases, and 16 bases lay in between. From germline, CDR1 is SGHRS and CDR2 YFSETQ. The CDR3 totals 16 residues. This CDR3 is CASSSPTSTSTGELFF. CDR3 in DNA: TGCGCCAGCAGCTCCCCCACTAGCACTTCCACCGGGGAGCTGTTTTTT. The full variable domain, rest sourced from reference TRBV5-1 and TRBJ2-2, is KAGVTQTPRYLIKTRGQQVTLSCSPISGHRSVSWYQQTPGQGLQFLFEYFSETQRNKGNFPGRFSGRQFSNSRSEMNVSTLELGDSALYLCASSSPTSTSTGELFFGEGSRLTVL.

J is TRBJ2-5 and V is TRBV7-2, with 9 bases identical to TRBD1. CDR1 is SGHTA and CDR2 is FQGNSA in the germline V gene. J was trimmed by 4 bases and V by 4 bases; bases with no gene match: 7. The CDR3 sequence is 15 residues long. CDR3 residues: CASSSPGQGGETQYF. The CDR3 bases are TGTGCCAGCAGCTCCCCGGGACAGGGTGGAGAGACCCAGTACTTC.

The genes are TRBV19 and TRBJ1-1; 8 bases match TRBD1. The CDR3 is made up of 15 amino acids. With 3 bases clipped from V and 10 bases from J, the junction kept 13 bases outside the gene matches. Germline CDR1 and CDR2: LNHDA and SQIVND (reference sequence). Written as DNA, the CDR3 is TGTGCCAGTAGTATCACGGGACAGGCAACGGCGTCAGCTTTCTTT. Protein sequence: CASSITGQATASAFF.

This chain joins TRBV2 and TRBJ1-2; TRBD1 aligns across 9 bases. After removal of 6 bases from V and 4 bases from J, the junction contained 3 bases not matched to a gene. The length of the CDR3 is 13 residues. Looked up from germline, CDR1 is SNHLY and CDR2 is FYNNEI. The CDR3 bases are TGTGCCAGCAGACAGGGGGCTGGCTATGGCTACACCTTC. Translated: CASRQGAGYGYTF.

The chain recombines TRBV4-1 with TRBJ1-6; 7 positions agree with TRBD1. The V segment lost 3 bases and the J segment 6 bases; nucleotides outside the gene matches: 5. The CDR3 length is 15 residues. The V gene's germline CDR1 is MGHRA and CDR2 YSYEKL. CDR3 sequence: CASSQTGRGNSPLHF. The CDR3, as DNA: TGCGCCAGCAGCCAGACAGGGAGAGGTAATTCACCCCTCCACTTT.

The rearrangement links TRBV6-4 to TRBJ2-5; possibly TRBD1 for D (6 bases). The CDR3 runs 17 residues. Germline-derived CDR1 and CDR2 are MRHNA and SNTAGT. Trimming removed 4 bases at V and 1 base at J, with 19 bases between. CDR3 sequence (DNA): TGTGCCAGCAGTGTCCAACGGACAGAGAGGGTCCAAGAGACCCAGTACTTC. It is translated as CASSVQRTERVQETQYF.

The genes are TRBV2 and TRBJ2-3; 10 bases map to TRBD2. Looked up from germline, CDR1 is SNHLY and CDR2 is FYNNEI. The CDR3 contains 18 residues. Unmatched junction bases numbered 8, after V lost 0 bases and J lost 2 bases. DNA for the CDR3: TGTGCCAGCAGTGAAGCCCCCCGTCTAGCGGGGGCCACAGATACGCAGTATTTT. As protein: CASSEAPRLAGATDTQYF.

V and J are TRBV4-1 and TRBJ1-6; 9 bases map to TRBD1. Germline V CDR1 and CDR2: MGHRA, YSYEKL. After removal of 2 bases from V and 5 bases from J, the junction contained 7 bases not matched to a gene. The CDR3 length is 17 residues. CDR3 bases: TGCGCCAGCAGCCAACAACAGGGGGCTCTGGATAATTCACCCCTCCACTTT. This encodes CASSQQQGALDNSPLHF.